This T cell receptor beta chain was recorded in a study of blood T cell repertoires in COVID-19 (TCRdb year 2020). Regarding the complete study: Samples covering the acute and convalescent phases of COVID-19 were provided by collaborators in the United States, Italy and Spain. The material from the prospective study consisted of cDNA or gDNA derived from T cells, B-cell-depleted T cells, or PBMCs. Subjects who had been exposed to COVID-19, were actively infected with it, or had recovered from it provided the deeply sampled blood TCRbeta repertoires that made up the dataset. The repertoires were released in a freely available public database intended as a resource for research on the immune response to SARS-CoV-2. The samples were drawn from two sources: the first 160 participants of the ongoing ImmuneRACE study, and 950 to 1,500 subjects contributed by 6 global collaborators. Sample metadata almost always included a de-identified subject ID, COVID-19 status, age in years and sex. Where available, HLA class I and class II types were obtained from metadata supplied by the sample provider rather than from assay-based typing.

As concerns this clone: What this receptor recognizes is not known. No base quality information exists; no much larger clone differs at one position.

The collaborating institutions used their own protocols to collect whole blood in K2EDTA tubes. For TCRbeta analysis, collaborators shipped samples as frozen whole blood, isolated PBMCs, or DNA extracted from either of those sample types. TCRbeta CDR3 regions were amplified from genomic DNA using the immunoSEQ Assay, a bias-controlled multiplex PCR. On the study's bioinformatics: Within the assay, amplification of reference gene primers was used to estimate how many nucleated cells each sample contained. Sequence reads were collapsed and filtered to measure the absolute abundance of every unique TCRbeta CDR3 rearrangement. Productive Simpson clonality was computed per sample as the square root of Simpson's diversity index over productive rearrangements. Sourced from immuneACCESS, this table was stored by TCRdb with only in-frame sequences that have V and J called. A share of the clones is absent; for the studies checked, an unresolved V gene accounts for under half, and the remainder has no known explanation. V, J and clone size were drawn from that table, and D and trimming were deduced from the DNA. The sample table contains approximately 250,000 clones; only one count was recorded for 80% to 90% of them. The ten largest account for around 0.97% of the sample.

Broader findings and caveats from the paper: How much clinical and demographic metadata was included differed by source and by participant, and the metadata was provided uncurated.

The clonotype comes from a man aged 35 to 55 with acute or convalescent COVID-19. The sequencing sample was made of peripheral blood.

The DNA reads as follows: TGTGCCAGTACCTTGGGGCAGGGAAATGAAAAACTGTTTTTT. Protein translation: CASTLGQGNEKLFF. The V and J genes are TRBV19 and TRBJ1-4, and TRBD1 may be the D gene, going by 5 matching bases. As encoded in the germline V gene (reference sequence), CDR1 is LNHDA while CDR2 is SQIVND. Relative to germline, V is 7 bases shorter and J is 5 bases shorter, with 14 bases between their ends. The CDR3 measures 14 amino acids from cysteine to phenylalanine. Only the CDR3 part of the read is kept: 42 bases, read in frame from the first base.